The clone carrying this T cell receptor beta chain has at least ten counts. Its antigen remains unidentified. All patients were treatment-naive before thyroid surgery. Trimming left V 2 bases short and J 0 bases short, with 8 bases between. Germline V gene lookup returns CDR1 KGHSH and CDR2 LQKENI. There are 15 residues in the CDR3. This sample is drawn from a study of metastatic and nonmetastatic thyroid tumors. Study as a whole: A comparison of repertoires was made across blood and tumor or nodule tissue from malignant and benign thyroid patients.

In the original workflow: Building a distant-metastasis classifier for papillary thyroid cancer drew on CDR3 differences across clinicopathological groups. From the PCR reads, TCRdb re-called clones with MiXCR. The authors' filters were not applied to this entry. The sample holds more than 8,500 clones, roughly a quarter seen once. Regarding the study as a whole: Malignant thyroid tumors reportedly had TCR beta diversity that was significantly higher than in benign nodules, in blood and tumor.

The TCR sequence derives from a female donor with papillary thyroid cancer or a benign thyroid nodule (not recorded which). Some clones in this sample may be carry-over from other donors' samples. The chain combines TRBV18 with TRBJ2-1; D remains ambiguous. Sequencing input: adjacent normal tissue. The DNA of the CDR3 is TGTGCCAGCTCACCAACTCTGAGCTCCTACAATGAGCAGTTCTTC. Translation: CASSPTLSSYNEQFF.